This TCR beta chain is drawn from a study of tumor-infiltrating lymphocytes in primary liver carcinoma. Study information: Patients underwent resection of primary liver carcinoma. Whole-study findings and limits: Top-250-clone fractions were significantly higher in tumors than in blood (p = 0.039).

With a constant-region primer, TCR beta cDNA was made from about 0.5 ug of total RNA. For TCR beta, libraries were produced by three nested multiplex PCR rounds using slightly modified ARM-PCR. TCRdb re-analysed the multiplex PCR reads in MiXCR, keeping a single row per CDR3 protein. The table has about 180,000 distinct CDR3 sequences, 60% seen once. There are a few counts of this clonotype. The target antigen is unknown. Germline DNA was also extracted, and blood RNA was taken from unsorted whole blood. They drew about 3.9 milliliters of peripheral blood before surgery. Sequenced input: peripheral blood. The sequence came from a man aged 35-49 years with primary liver carcinoma and hepatitis B virus infection.

CDR3 coding DNA: TGTGCCTGGAGTGTAGGTTCGGGGTTGGAGACCCAGTACTTC. It is translated as CAWSVGSGLETQYF. The V and J genes are TRBV30 and TRBJ2-5; weak D call: TRBD2 (5 bases). V shed 0 bases and J shed 5 bases, with 13 bases lying between them. In germline, CDR1 is GTSNPN, CDR2 SVGIG (reference sequence). The CDR3 sequence is 14 residues long.